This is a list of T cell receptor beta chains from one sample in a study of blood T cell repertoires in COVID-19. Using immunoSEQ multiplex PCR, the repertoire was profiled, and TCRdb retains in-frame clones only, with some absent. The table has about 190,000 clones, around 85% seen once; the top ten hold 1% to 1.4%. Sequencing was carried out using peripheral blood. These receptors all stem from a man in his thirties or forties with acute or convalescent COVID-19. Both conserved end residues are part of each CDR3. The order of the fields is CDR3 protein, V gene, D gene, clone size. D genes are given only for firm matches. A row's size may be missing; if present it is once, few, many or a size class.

CDR3aa: CASTPSQGSVQPQHF; v_gene: TRBV28; d_gene: -; abundance: once
CDR3aa: CASSPSAAYNEQFF; v_gene: TRBV5-4; d_gene: -; abundance: few
CDR3aa: CASSQARQGAETQYF; v_gene: TRBV4-1; d_gene: TRBD1; abundance: -
CDR3aa: CASSPGTDYGYTF; v_gene: TRBV12-3/TRBV12-4; d_gene: TRBD1; abundance: -
CDR3aa: CASSMDDRSLNTEAFF; v_gene: TRBV19; d_gene: -; abundance: -
CDR3aa: CASSPPNLLAGAGELFF; v_gene: TRBV28; d_gene: TRBD2; abundance: -
CDR3aa: CSVEGGGYTF; v_gene: TRBV29-1; d_gene: -; abundance: -
CDR3aa: CASSSGLAGGDEQFF; v_gene: TRBV5-1; d_gene: TRBD2; abundance: once
CDR3aa: CASSNLREGNTEAFF; v_gene: TRBV21-1; d_gene: -; abundance: few
CDR3aa: CASSYASPNQPQHF; v_gene: TRBV6-5; d_gene: -; abundance: -
CDR3aa: CSARTSGHFKFF; v_gene: TRBV29-1; d_gene: -; abundance: -
CDR3aa: CASSEGWGREDTQYF; v_gene: TRBV2; d_gene: -; abundance: -
CDR3aa: CASSRQGPGTQYF; v_gene: TRBV11-1; d_gene: TRBD1; abundance: -
CDR3aa: CASSLRQGVNSPLHF; v_gene: TRBV28; d_gene: -; abundance: -
CDR3aa: CASSQEDSGGYNEQFF; v_gene: TRBV4-1; d_gene: TRBD2; abundance: -
CDR3aa: CASSVISSLNTGELFF; v_gene: TRBV9; d_gene: -; abundance: -